A selection of T cell receptor beta chains follows, all from one sample in a study of neurological immune-mediated disorders. TCRdb re-called the 5' RACE reads through MiXCR, storing one row per CDR3 protein. The repertoire consists of roughly 74,000 distinct CDR3 sequences, with 5.2% occurring once and the leading ten covering around 7.2%. The sample consisted of PBMCs. Source of these receptors: a young man with multiple sclerosis. CDR3s leave out the opening cysteine and the closing phenylalanine or tryptophan. Fields, in order: CDR3 protein, J gene, D gene, V gene. D genes are given only for firm matches.

CDR3aa: ASSDRNQPQN
j_gene: TRBJ1-5
d_gene: .
v_gene: TRBV7-2

CDR3aa: ASSQDLVRGGYTQY
j_gene: TRBJ2-3
d_gene: TRBD2
v_gene: TRBV4-3

CDR3aa: SARVGGEKLF
j_gene: TRBJ1-4
d_gene: .
v_gene: TRBV20-1

CDR3aa: ASSDGTGGNQPQH
j_gene: TRBJ1-5
d_gene: TRBD1
v_gene: TRBV6-4

CDR3aa: SARDRDPQL
j_gene: TRBJ2-1
d_gene: .
v_gene: TRBV20-1

CDR3aa: ASSKTGGSPDTQY
j_gene: TRBJ2-3
d_gene: TRBD1
v_gene: TRBV6-2/TRBV6-3

CDR3aa: ATSRPPEETQY
j_gene: TRBJ2-5
d_gene: .
v_gene: TRBV15

CDR3aa: SARGGTGGHSYEQY
j_gene: TRBJ2-7
d_gene: TRBD1
v_gene: TRBV20-1

CDR3aa: ASSYSGGPETQY
j_gene: TRBJ2-5
d_gene: .
v_gene: TRBV6-6

CDR3aa: ASSLTGGSTDTQY
j_gene: TRBJ2-3
d_gene: TRBD1
v_gene: TRBV2

CDR3aa: ASSYGTSGSAYNEQF
j_gene: TRBJ2-1
d_gene: TRBD2
v_gene: TRBV12-3/TRBV12-4

CDR3aa: ASSYGANEQF
j_gene: TRBJ2-1
d_gene: .
v_gene: TRBV5-1

CDR3aa: ASSLTGRTNSPLN
j_gene: TRBJ1-6
d_gene: .
v_gene: TRBV5-1

CDR3aa: ATSPRDRGLQETQY
j_gene: TRBJ2-5
d_gene: TRBD1
v_gene: TRBV24-1

CDR3aa: ATSDPGQGIGNEQF
j_gene: TRBJ2-1
d_gene: TRBD1
v_gene: TRBV24-1

CDR3aa: ASSFLGPLFWADTQY
j_gene: TRBJ2-3
d_gene: .
v_gene: TRBV12-3/TRBV12-4

CDR3aa: SVEPDRGQGKDTQY
j_gene: TRBJ2-3
d_gene: TRBD1
v_gene: TRBV29-1

CDR3aa: ASSYADRSGDEQY
j_gene: TRBJ2-7
d_gene: TRBD1
v_gene: TRBV5-1

CDR3aa: SARNPWQASSYNEQF
j_gene: TRBJ2-1
d_gene: .
v_gene: TRBV20-1

CDR3aa: ASSYLGTGELF
j_gene: TRBJ2-2
d_gene: .
v_gene: TRBV6-6

CDR3aa: ASSGEGPTSGNQPQN
j_gene: TRBJ1-5
d_gene: .
v_gene: TRBV10-2

CDR3aa: AIRGRDTEAF
j_gene: TRBJ1-1
d_gene: .
v_gene: TRBV10-3

CDR3aa: ASSLRESGEQY
j_gene: TRBJ2-7
d_gene: .
v_gene: TRBV7-6

CDR3aa: ASSLPGQMYYGYT
j_gene: TRBJ1-2
d_gene: TRBD1
v_gene: TRBV5-1

CDR3aa: ASSERTYEQY
j_gene: TRBJ2-7
d_gene: .
v_gene: TRBV14

CDR3aa: ASSQELYRQNTEAF
j_gene: TRBJ1-1
d_gene: .
v_gene: TRBV4-1

CDR3aa: ASSQYNEQF
j_gene: TRBJ2-1
d_gene: .
v_gene: TRBV27

CDR3aa: AVTSSSDTQY
j_gene: TRBJ2-3
d_gene: .
v_gene: TRBV7-2

CDR3aa: ASSPQGANVLT
j_gene: TRBJ2-6
d_gene: .
v_gene: TRBV6-2/TRBV6-3

CDR3aa: ASSPAGGTGELF
j_gene: TRBJ2-2
d_gene: .
v_gene: TRBV25-1

CDR3aa: ASSEFGGSYTEAF
j_gene: TRBJ1-1
d_gene: .
v_gene: TRBV9

CDR3aa: ASSMGPGEQY
j_gene: TRBJ2-7
d_gene: .
v_gene: TRBV10-2

CDR3aa: ASSFGTSANEQF
j_gene: TRBJ2-1
d_gene: .
v_gene: TRBV12-3/TRBV12-4

CDR3aa: SASRSANEKLF
j_gene: TRBJ1-4
d_gene: .
v_gene: TRBV20-1

CDR3aa: ASSTTGTDTQY
j_gene: TRBJ2-3
d_gene: .
v_gene: TRBV5-1

CDR3aa: SASLARGNQPQH
j_gene: TRBJ1-5
d_gene: .
v_gene: TRBV20-1

CDR3aa: ASSWATILH
j_gene: TRBJ1-6
d_gene: .
v_gene: TRBV12-3/TRBV12-4

CDR3aa: SATRAAGNSPLH
j_gene: TRBJ1-6
d_gene: .
v_gene: TRBV20-1

CDR3aa: SARRGSSPLN
j_gene: TRBJ1-6
d_gene: .
v_gene: TRBV20-1

CDR3aa: SARTPRGALAKNIQY
j_gene: TRBJ2-4
d_gene: .
v_gene: TRBV20-1

CDR3aa: ASSLEGGASYEQY
j_gene: TRBJ2-7
d_gene: .
v_gene: TRBV7-9

CDR3aa: SAPTGPLNEQF
j_gene: TRBJ2-1
d_gene: .
v_gene: TRBV20-1